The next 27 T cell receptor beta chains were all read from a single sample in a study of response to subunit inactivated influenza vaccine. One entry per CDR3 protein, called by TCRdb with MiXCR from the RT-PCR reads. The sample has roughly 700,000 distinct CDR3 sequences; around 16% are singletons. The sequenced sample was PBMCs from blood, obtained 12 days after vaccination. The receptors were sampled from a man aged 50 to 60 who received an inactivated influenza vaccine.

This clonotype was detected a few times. The CDR3 protein is CASRDSHRINTGELFF. CDR3 in DNA: TGTGCCAGTCGGGACAGCCACAGGATTAACACCGGGGAGCTGTTTTTT. The V call is TRBV19, the J call TRBJ2-2; 7 bases align to TRBD1. Trimming took 8 bases from V and 2 from J; bases not matched to a gene: 11. The length of the CDR3 is 16 residues. Germline V gene data show CDR1 as LNHDA and CDR2 as SQIVND (reference sequence).

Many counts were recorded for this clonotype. This CDR3 is CASSQGGDYGYTF. The CDR3, as DNA: TGCGCCAGCAGCCAAGGGGGGGACTATGGCTACACCTTC. The chain uses TRBV4-3 and TRBJ1-2; the D gene is possibly TRBD1 (5 bases). Germline V lookup: CDR1 LGHNA, CDR2 YSLEER. V was cut by 1 base and J by 3 bases, with 6 bases left in between. This CDR3 contains 13 residues.

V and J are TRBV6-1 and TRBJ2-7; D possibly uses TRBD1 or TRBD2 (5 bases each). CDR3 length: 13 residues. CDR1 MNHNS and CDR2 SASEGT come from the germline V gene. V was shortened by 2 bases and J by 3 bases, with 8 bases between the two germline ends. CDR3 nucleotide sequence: TGTGCCAGCAGTGAACAGGGAGTCTACGAGCAGTACTTC. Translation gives CASSEQGVYEQYF.

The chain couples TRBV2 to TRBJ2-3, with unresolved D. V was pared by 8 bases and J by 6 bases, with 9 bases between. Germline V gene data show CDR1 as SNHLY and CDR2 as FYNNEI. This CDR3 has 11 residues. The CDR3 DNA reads TGTGCCAGCCCGAATGACGATACGCAGTATTTT. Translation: CASPNDDTQYF.

The chain's CDR3 is CASSPVVTGLNGYTF. CDR3 nucleotide sequence: TGTGCCAGTAGTCCCGTAGTGACAGGGTTGAATGGCTACACCTTC. This chain connects TRBV19 to TRBJ1-2; 7 bases line up with TRBD1. The germline V gene has CDR1 LNHDA and CDR2 SQIVND (reference sequence). V lost 5 bases, J lost 6 bases, and 12 bases stayed unmatched. The CDR3 length is 15 residues.

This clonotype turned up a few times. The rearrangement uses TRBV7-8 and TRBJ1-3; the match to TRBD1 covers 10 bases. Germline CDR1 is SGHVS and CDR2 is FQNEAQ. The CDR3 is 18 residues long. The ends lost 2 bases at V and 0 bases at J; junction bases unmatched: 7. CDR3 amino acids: CASSLRDRGRSSGNTIYF. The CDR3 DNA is TGTGCCAGCAGCTTAAGGGACAGGGGTCGATCCTCTGGAAACACCATATATTTT. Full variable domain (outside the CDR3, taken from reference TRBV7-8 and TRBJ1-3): GAGVSQSPRYKVAKRGQDVALRCDPISGHVSLFWYQQALGQGPEFLTYFQNEAQLDKSGLPSDRFFAERPEGSVSTLKIQRTQQEDSAVYLCASSLRDRGRSSGNTIYFGEGSWLTVV.

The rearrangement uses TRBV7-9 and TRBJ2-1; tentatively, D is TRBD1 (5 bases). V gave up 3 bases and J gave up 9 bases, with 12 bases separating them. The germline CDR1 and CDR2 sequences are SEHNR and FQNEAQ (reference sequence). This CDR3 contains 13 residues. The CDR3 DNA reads TGTGCCAGCAGCTTCAGACAGCCCAGTGAGCAGTTCTTC. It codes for CASSFRQPSEQFF.

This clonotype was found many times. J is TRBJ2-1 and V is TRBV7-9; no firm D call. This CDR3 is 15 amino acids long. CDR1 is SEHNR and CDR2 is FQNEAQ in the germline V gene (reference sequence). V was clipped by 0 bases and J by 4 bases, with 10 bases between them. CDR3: CASSLALARYNEQFF. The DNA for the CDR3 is TGTGCCAGCAGCTTAGCGTTGGCCAGATACAATGAGCAGTTCTTC.

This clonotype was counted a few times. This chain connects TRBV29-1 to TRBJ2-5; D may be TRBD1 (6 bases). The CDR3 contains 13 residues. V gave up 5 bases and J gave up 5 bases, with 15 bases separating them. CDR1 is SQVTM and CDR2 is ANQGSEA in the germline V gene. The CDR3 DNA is TGCAGCGTTACATACAGGGTTCGGGAGACCCAGTACTTC. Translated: CSVTYRVRETQYF.

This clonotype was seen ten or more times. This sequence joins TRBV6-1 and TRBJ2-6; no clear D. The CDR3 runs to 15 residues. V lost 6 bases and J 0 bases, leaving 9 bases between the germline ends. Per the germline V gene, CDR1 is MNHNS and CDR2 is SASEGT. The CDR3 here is CASSPTYSGANVLTF. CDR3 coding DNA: TGTGCCAGCAGCCCGACCTACTCTGGGGCCAACGTCCTGACTTTC.

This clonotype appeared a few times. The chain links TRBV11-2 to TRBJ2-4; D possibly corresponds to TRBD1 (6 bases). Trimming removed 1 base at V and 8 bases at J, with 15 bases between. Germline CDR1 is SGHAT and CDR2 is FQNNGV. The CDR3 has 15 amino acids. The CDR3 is CASSLVGAARDIQYF. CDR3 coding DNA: TGTGCCAGCAGCTTAGTGGGGGCGGCGAGGGACATTCAGTACTTC. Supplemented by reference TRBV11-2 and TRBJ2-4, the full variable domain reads EAGVAQSPRYKIIEKRQSVAFWCNPISGHATLYWYQQILGQGPKLLIQFQNNGVVDDSQLPKDRFSAERLKGVDSTLKIQPAKLEDSAVYLCASSLVGAARDIQYFGAGTRLSVL.

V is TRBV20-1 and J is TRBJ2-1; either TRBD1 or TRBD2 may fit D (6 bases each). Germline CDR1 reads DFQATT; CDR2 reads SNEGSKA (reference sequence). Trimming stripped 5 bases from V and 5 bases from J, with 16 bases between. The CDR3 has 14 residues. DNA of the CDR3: TGCAGTGCTCGATACAGGGAGGTGGACAATGAGCAGTTCTTC. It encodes CSARYREVDNEQFF.

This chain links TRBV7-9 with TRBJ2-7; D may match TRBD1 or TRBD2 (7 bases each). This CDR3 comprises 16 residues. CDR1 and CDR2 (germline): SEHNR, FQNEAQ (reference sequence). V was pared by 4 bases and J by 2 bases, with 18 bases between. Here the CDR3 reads CASSSIRQGLTYEQYF. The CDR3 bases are TGTGCCAGCAGCTCCATCAGACAGGGACTAACCTACGAGCAGTACTTC.

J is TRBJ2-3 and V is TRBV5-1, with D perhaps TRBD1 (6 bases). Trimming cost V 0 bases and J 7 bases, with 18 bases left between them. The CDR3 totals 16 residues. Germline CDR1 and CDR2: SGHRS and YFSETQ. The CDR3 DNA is TGCGCCAGCAGCTTGGACGTGCAGGGGTCCCCAAATACGCAGTATTTT. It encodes CASSLDVQGSPNTQYF.

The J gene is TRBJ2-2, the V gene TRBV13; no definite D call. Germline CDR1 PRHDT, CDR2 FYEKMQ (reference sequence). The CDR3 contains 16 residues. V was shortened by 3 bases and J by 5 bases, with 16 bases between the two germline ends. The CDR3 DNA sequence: TGTGCCAGCAGCTTCTTGCACAGAACTCGGACCGGGGAGCTGTTTTTT. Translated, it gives CASSFLHRTRTGELFF.

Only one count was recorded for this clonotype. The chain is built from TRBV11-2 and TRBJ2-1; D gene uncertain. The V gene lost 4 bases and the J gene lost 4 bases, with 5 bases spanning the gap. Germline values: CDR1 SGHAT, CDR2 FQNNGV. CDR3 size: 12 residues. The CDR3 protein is CASSWSYNEQFF. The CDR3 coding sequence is TGTGCCAGCAGCTGGTCTTACAATGAGCAGTTCTTC.

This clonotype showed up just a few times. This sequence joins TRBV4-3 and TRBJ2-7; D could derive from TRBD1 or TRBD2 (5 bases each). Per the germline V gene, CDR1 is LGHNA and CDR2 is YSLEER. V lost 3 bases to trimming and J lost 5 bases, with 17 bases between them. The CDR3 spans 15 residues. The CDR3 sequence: CASSQEINWGHEQYF. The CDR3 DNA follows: TGCGCCAGCAGCCAGGAAATAAATTGGGGACACGAGCAGTACTTC.

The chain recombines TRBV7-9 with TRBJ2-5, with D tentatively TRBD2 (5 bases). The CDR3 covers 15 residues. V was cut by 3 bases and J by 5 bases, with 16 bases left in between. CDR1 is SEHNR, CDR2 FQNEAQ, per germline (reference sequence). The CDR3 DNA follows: TGTGCCAGCAGCTTCGTTGTCGGGAAAGGGGAGACCCAGTACTTC. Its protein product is CASSFVVGKGETQYF.

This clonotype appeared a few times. CDR3 nucleotide sequence: TGTGCCAGCAATGAGGAAGGGACTATCCCAGATACGCAGTATTTT. Protein product: CASNEEGTIPDTQYF. The chain couples TRBV2 to TRBJ2-3, with TRBD2 matching over 7 bases. This CDR3 contains 15 residues. From germline, CDR1 is SNHLY and CDR2 FYNNEI. With V trimmed by 7 bases and J by 4 bases, 11 bases remained unmatched.

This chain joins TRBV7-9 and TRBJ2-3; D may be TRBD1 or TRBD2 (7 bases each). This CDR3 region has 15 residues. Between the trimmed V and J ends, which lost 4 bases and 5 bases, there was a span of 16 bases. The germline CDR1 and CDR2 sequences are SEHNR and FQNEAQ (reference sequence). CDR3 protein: CASSYPGGALDTQYF. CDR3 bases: TGTGCCAGCAGCTACCCAGGGGGGGCCTTAGATACGCAGTATTTT.

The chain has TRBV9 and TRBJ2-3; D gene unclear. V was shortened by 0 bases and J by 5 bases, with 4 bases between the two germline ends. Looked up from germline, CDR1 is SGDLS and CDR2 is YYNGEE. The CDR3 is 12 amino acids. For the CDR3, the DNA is TGTGCCAGCAGCGTAGGGATAGATACGCAGTATTTT. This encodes CASSVGIDTQYF.

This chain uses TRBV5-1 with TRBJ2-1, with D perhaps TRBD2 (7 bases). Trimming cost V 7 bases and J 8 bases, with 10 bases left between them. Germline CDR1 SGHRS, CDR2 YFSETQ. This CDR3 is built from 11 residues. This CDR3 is CASGGADEQFF. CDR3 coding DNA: TGCGCCAGCGGGGGGGCGGATGAGCAGTTCTTC.

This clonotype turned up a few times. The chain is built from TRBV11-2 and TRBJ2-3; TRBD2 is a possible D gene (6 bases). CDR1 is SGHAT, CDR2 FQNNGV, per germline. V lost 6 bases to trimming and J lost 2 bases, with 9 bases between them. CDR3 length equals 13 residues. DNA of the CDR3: TGTGCCAGCAGTGGCGGGGTCACAGATACGCAGTATTTT. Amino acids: CASSGGVTDTQYF.

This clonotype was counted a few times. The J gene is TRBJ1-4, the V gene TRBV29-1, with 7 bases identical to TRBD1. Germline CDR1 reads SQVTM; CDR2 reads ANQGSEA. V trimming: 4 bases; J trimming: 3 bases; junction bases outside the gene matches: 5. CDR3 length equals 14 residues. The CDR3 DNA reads TGCAGCGTTGGGGCCGGGACAGCTAATGAAAAACTGTTTTTT. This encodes CSVGAGTANEKLFF.

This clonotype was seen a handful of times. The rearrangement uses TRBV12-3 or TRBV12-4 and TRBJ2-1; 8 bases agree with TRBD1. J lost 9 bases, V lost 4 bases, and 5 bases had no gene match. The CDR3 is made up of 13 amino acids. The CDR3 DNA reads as TGTGCCAGCAGTTATCAGGGGGCGTTTGAGCAGTTCTTC. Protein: CASSYQGAFEQFF.

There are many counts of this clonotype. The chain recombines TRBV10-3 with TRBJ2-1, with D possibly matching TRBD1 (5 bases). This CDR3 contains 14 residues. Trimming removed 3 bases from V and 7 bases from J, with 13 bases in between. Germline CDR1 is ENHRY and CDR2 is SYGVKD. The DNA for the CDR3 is TGTGCCATCAGTGACTGGCAGGGAACTAATGAGCAGTTCTTC. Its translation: CAISDWQGTNEQFF.

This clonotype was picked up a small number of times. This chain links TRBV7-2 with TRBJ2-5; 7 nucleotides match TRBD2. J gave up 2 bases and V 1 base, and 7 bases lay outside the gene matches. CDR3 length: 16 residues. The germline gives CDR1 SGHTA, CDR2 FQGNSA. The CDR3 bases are TGTGCCAGCAGCTTAGTTCAAGCCGGGAGGCAAGAGACCCAGTACTTC. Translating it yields CASSLVQAGRQETQYF.